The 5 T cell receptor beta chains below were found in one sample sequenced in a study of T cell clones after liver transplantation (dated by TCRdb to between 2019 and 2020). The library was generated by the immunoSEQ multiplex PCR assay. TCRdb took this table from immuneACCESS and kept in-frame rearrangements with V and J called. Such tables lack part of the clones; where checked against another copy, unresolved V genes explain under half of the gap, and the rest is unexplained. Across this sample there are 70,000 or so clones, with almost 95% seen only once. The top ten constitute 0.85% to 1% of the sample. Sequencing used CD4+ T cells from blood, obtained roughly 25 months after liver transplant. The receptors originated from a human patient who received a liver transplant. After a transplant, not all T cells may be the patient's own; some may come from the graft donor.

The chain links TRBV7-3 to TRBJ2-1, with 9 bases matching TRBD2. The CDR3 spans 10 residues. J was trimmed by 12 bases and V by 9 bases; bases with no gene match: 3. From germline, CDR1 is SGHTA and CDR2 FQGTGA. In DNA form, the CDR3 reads TGTGCCAGTAGCGGGAGCCCGCAGTTCTTC. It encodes CASSGSPQFF.

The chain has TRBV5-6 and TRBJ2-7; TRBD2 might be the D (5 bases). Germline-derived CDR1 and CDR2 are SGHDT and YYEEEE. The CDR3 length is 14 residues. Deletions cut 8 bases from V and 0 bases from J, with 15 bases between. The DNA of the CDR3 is TGTGCCAGTTTACGGGGTGAAGACTCCTACGAGCAGTACTTC. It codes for CASLRGEDSYEQYF.

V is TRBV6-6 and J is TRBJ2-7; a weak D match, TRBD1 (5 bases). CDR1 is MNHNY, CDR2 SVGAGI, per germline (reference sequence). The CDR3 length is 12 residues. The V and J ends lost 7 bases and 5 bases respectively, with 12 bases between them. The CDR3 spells CASTSQGNEQYF. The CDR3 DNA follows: TGTGCCAGCACCTCTCAGGGCAACGAGCAGTACTTC.

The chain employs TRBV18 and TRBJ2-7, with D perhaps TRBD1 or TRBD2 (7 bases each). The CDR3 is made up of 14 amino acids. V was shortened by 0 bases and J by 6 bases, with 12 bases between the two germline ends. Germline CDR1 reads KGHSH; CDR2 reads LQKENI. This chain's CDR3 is CASSPPGRGGEQYF. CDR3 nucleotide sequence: TGTGCCAGCTCACCACCGGGCAGGGGGGGCGAGCAGTACTTC.

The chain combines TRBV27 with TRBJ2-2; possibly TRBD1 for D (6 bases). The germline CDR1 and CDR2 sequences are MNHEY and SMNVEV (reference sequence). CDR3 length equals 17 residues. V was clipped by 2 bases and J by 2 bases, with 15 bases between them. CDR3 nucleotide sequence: TGTGCCAGCAGTTTAATAGGGTCAGGGGCTAACACCGGGGAGCTGTTTTTT. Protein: CASSLIGSGANTGELFF.